The 29 T cell receptor beta chains below were found in one sample sequenced in a study of cytomegalovirus exposure and HLA in healthy donors. Profiling relied on immunoSEQ multiplex PCR, and the TCRdb table lists in-frame clones only, not all of them. The table records around 150,000 clones, approximately 89% of them present only once. The sequenced sample consisted of PBMCs. These receptors all stem from a woman aged 18-29 years in good health and CMV-seropositive.

The CDR3 loop reads CASSPQGQLNYGYTF. CDR3 bases: TGTGCCAGCAGCCCTCAGGGACAGCTTAACTATGGCTACACCTTC. The gene calls are TRBV7-2 and TRBJ1-2, with 7 bases matching TRBD1. The ends lost 5 bases at V and 1 base at J; junction bases unmatched: 7. Germline V gene data show CDR1 as SGHTA and CDR2 as FQGNSA. The CDR3 runs to 15 residues.

The chain is built from TRBV6-1 and TRBJ1-1; 9 nucleotides line up with TRBD1. The junction had 10 bases not matched to a gene; V was cut back by 8 bases and J by 6 bases. CDR1 and CDR2 from the germline V gene are MNHNS and SASEGT. The CDR3 sequence is 14 residues long. The CDR3 DNA follows: TGTGCCAGCGGGAAGACAGGGGGAGGGGCTGAAGCTTTCTTT. Translating it yields CASGKTGGGAEAFF.

The rearrangement joins TRBV20-1 to TRBJ2-7; the match to TRBD1 covers 8 bases. The CDR3 extends over 11 amino acids. V dropped 5 bases and J dropped 5; count of bases not matched to a gene: 2. Germline assignment: CDR1 DFQATT and CDR2 SNEGSKA (reference sequence). The CDR3 DNA reads as TGCAGTGCTGACAGGGGCCACGAGCAGTACTTC. This translates into CSADRGHEQYF.

The J gene is TRBJ2-7, the V gene TRBV9; 9 bases are a match to TRBD1. The CDR3 has 14 amino acids. In germline, CDR1 is SGDLS, CDR2 YYNGEE. V was pared by 8 bases and J by 6 bases, with 12 bases of the junction left unmatched. CDR3 nucleotides: TGTGCCAGAAAAACCGGGACAGGGAATTCCGAGCAGTACTTC. Amino acid sequence: CARKTGTGNSEQYF.

V gene TRBV11-1 combines with J gene TRBJ2-1; TRBD1 aligns across 8 bases. Germline CDR1 is SGHAT and CDR2 is FQDESV (reference sequence). The V segment lost 3 bases and the J segment 7 bases; nucleotides outside the gene matches: 8. CDR3 length equals 15 residues. CDR3 in amino acids: CASSFHGQGRNEQFF. The DNA of the CDR3 is TGTGCCAGCAGCTTCCACGGACAGGGACGTAATGAGCAGTTCTTC.

The chain links TRBV6-6 to TRBJ1-2, with a tentative D call TRBD1 (6 bases). Germline V gene data show CDR1 as MNHNY and CDR2 as SVGAGI (reference sequence). Deletions cut 6 bases from V and 4 bases from J, with 18 bases between. The CDR3 is made up of 15 amino acids. CDR3 nucleotides: TGTGCCAGCAGCCCAGAAGGGACATGGGGCTATGGCTACACCTTC. This encodes CASSPEGTWGYGYTF.

The gene calls are TRBV7-8 and TRBJ1-2; 7 bases fit TRBD1. The trim removed 5 bases at V and 3 bases at J, leaving 18 bases unmatched. Germline lookup yields CDR1 SGHVS and CDR2 FQNEAQ. CDR3 length: 18 amino acids. The CDR3 DNA is TGTGCCAGCAGCCCAAGAGTTTCACAGGGGCGCAGGGACTATGGCTACACCTTC. Its translation: CASSPRVSQGRRDYGYTF. The full variable domain, in which reference TRBV7-8 and TRBJ1-2 provide the parts outside the CDR3, is GAGVSQSPRYKVAKRGQDVALRCDPISGHVSLFWYQQALGQGPEFLTYFQNEAQLDKSGLPSDRFFAERPEGSVSTLKIQRTQQEDSAVYLCASSPRVSQGRRDYGYTFGSGTRLTVV.

The rearrangement uses TRBV6-5 and TRBJ2-1; 9 nucleotides agree with TRBD2. The CDR3 length is 14 residues. Germline loops: CDR1 MNHEY, CDR2 SVGAGI. V trimming: 7 bases; J trimming: 6 bases; junction bases outside the gene matches: 7. DNA of the CDR3: TGTGCCAGCACCGGGCTAGCGGGACGCAATGAGCAGTTCTTC. Translating gives CASTGLAGRNEQFF.

The chain links TRBV7-3 to TRBJ1-1, with no clear D. Trimming took 1 base from V and 1 from J, leaving 7 bases between them. The CDR3 runs to 14 residues. The germline CDR1 and CDR2 sequences are SGHTA and FQGTGA. The CDR3, as DNA: TGTGCCAGCAGCTTAAGGCGGGGGAACACTGAAGCTTTCTTT. Protein sequence: CASSLRRGNTEAFF.

CDR3 sequence reads: CASIGAGTSGRVYNEQFF. The DNA of the CDR3 is TGCGCCAGCATCGGAGCCGGGACTAGCGGGAGGGTGTACAATGAGCAGTTCTTC. The chain couples TRBV5-1 to TRBJ2-1, with 16 positions matching TRBD2. The germline gives CDR1 SGHRS, CDR2 YFSETQ. CDR3 length equals 18 residues. V lost 6 bases to trimming and J lost 4 bases; unmatched junction nucleotides: 10.

The chain employs TRBV2 and TRBJ2-4; D unresolved. Deletions cut 3 bases from V and 1 base from J, with 7 bases between. This CDR3 has 14 amino acids. Germline V lookup: CDR1 SNHLY, CDR2 FYNNEI. This CDR3 is CASSDLSAKNIQYF. For the CDR3, the DNA is TGTGCCAGCAGTGATCTTTCGGCCAAAAACATTCAGTACTTC.

This clone was seen a handful of times. V gene TRBV4-1 combines with J gene TRBJ1-5; D call uncertain. Germline CDR1 and CDR2: MGHRA and YSYEKL. Trimming removed 0 bases at V and 4 bases at J, with 13 bases between. The length of the CDR3 is 16 residues. This CDR3 reads CASSQDPGVPNQPQHF. The DNA for the CDR3 is TGCGCCAGCAGCCAAGATCCCGGTGTCCCGAATCAGCCCCAGCATTTT.

The chain is built from TRBV29-1 and TRBJ2-3; TRBD2 matches 11 bases. CDR1 is SQVTM, CDR2 ANQGSEA, per germline. Trimming cost V 6 bases and J 2 bases; bases outside gene matches: 7. This CDR3 spans 15 amino acids. The CDR3 region has the DNA TGCAGCGTCGGACGACTAGCGGGGAACACAGATACGCAGTATTTT. Translation gives CSVGRLAGNTDTQYF.

This clone has a handful of counts. The chain recombines TRBV18 with TRBJ2-7; weak D call: TRBD2 (6 bases). Germline CDR1 is KGHSH and CDR2 is LQKENI. The CDR3 consists of 15 residues. The V end lost 3 bases, the J end lost 0 bases, and 12 bases lay between the germline ends. CDR3 DNA sequence: TGTGCCAGCTCACCGGAGGCGGGAAGCTCCTACGAGCAGTACTTC. Amino acid sequence: CASSPEAGSSYEQYF.

This clone was recorded a few times. V gene TRBV19 combines with J gene TRBJ2-7; maybe TRBD1 (6 bases). The CDR3 loop spans 16 amino acids. Germline V gene sequence: CDR1 LNHDA, CDR2 SQIVND (reference sequence). V lost 10 bases to trimming and J lost 0 bases, with 22 bases between them. Written as DNA, the CDR3 is TGTGCCACCAAGGACAGTCGGGGTTCCTCCTCCTACGAGCAGTACTTC. It yields the protein CATKDSRGSSSYEQYF.

The count of this clone is one. V is TRBV20-1 and J is TRBJ2-7; D is unresolved. The CDR3 contains 11 residues. Germline V gives CDR1 DFQATT, CDR2 SNEGSKA (reference sequence). V dropped 0 bases and J dropped 5 bases, with 5 bases sitting between them. The CDR3 DNA reads as TGCAGTGCTAGAGATGTCGACGAGCAGTACTTC. Translated, it gives CSARDVDEQYF.

The gene calls are TRBV30 and TRBJ1-5; TRBD1 aligns across 10 bases. J gave up 6 bases and V 1 base, and 3 bases lay outside the gene matches. CDR1 is GTSNPN, CDR2 SVGIG, per germline (reference sequence). This CDR3 is built from 14 residues. CDR3 nucleotides: TGTGCCTGGAGTGATGGGACAGGGGTTCAGCCCCAGCATTTT. Translation gives CAWSDGTGVQPQHF.

The chain combines TRBV5-1 with TRBJ1-1; D is undetermined. V was clipped by 4 bases and J by 4 bases, with 5 bases between them. The germline V gene encodes CDR1 SGHRS and CDR2 YFSETQ. There are 11 residues in the CDR3. The CDR3 DNA reads as TGCGCCAGCAGCCCGGGCACTGAAGCTTTCTTT. Translating gives CASSPGTEAFF.

This clone was recorded many times. J is TRBJ2-1 and V is TRBV6-4, with a weak D call TRBD2 (6 bases). The V gene's germline CDR1 is MRHNA and CDR2 SNTAGT. This CDR3 contains 14 residues. V dropped 4 bases and J dropped 1 base, with 8 bases sitting between them. CDR3 residues: CASSAGDSYNEQFF. The CDR3 bases are TGTGCCAGCAGTGCGGGGGATTCCTACAATGAGCAGTTCTTC.

The gene calls are TRBV9 and TRBJ2-7; TRBD2 matches at 9 bases. Germline CDR1 SGDLS, CDR2 YYNGEE. This CDR3 is 14 amino acids long. V gave up 5 bases and J gave up 7 bases; unmatched junction bases: 10. CDR3 protein: CASSGGRARSEQYF. CDR3 sequence (DNA): TGTGCCAGCAGTGGCGGGAGGGCCCGGTCTGAGCAGTACTTC.

The table lists this clone with many counts. The chain couples TRBV19 to TRBJ2-4; 8 positions match TRBD2. This CDR3 has 13 residues. Looked up from germline, CDR1 is LNHDA and CDR2 is SQIVND (reference sequence). V lost 9 bases to trimming and J lost 2 bases; unmatched junction nucleotides: 3. CDR3 region: CASREGPKNIQYF. The CDR3, as DNA: TGTGCCAGCCGGGAGGGACCCAAAAACATTCAGTACTTC.

V and J are TRBV4-2 and TRBJ2-7, with D possibly being TRBD2 (6 bases). Germline CDR1 and CDR2: LGHNA and YNFKEQ. CDR3 length: 17 residues. V was pared by 0 bases and J by 2 bases, with 17 bases between. The CDR3 DNA follows: TGTGCCAGCAGCCAAGAGGGCCTCGGGGGAGGCCCCTACGAGCAGTACTTC. Protein: CASSQEGLGGGPYEQYF.

The chain carries TRBV5-4 and TRBJ2-2, with D maybe TRBD2 (6 bases). V was clipped by 4 bases and J by 5 bases, with 18 bases between them. Germline CDR1 SGHNT, CDR2 YYREEE (reference sequence). This CDR3 contains 16 residues. The CDR3 DNA reads as TGTGCCAGCAGCCCGCCTTACGGGGCGGGGACCGGGGAGCTGTTTTTT. Encoded protein: CASSPPYGAGTGELFF.

This clone was seen more than once but under ten times. The chain combines TRBV4-2 with TRBJ2-6, with D perhaps matching TRBD1 (6 bases). Per germline, CDR1 LGHNA and CDR2 YNFKEQ. Trimming cost V 2 bases and J 1 base, with 9 bases left between them. This CDR3 has 16 amino acids. The CDR3 region has the DNA TGTGCCAGCAGCCAAAAAACAGGGTCTGGGGCCAACGTCCTGACTTTC. Its protein is CASSQKTGSGANVLTF.

The rearrangement joins TRBV4-3 to TRBJ1-4; D possibly corresponds to TRBD1 (5 bases). Deletions cut 3 bases from V and 8 bases from J, with 10 bases between. CDR3 length equals 13 residues. Germline assignment: CDR1 LGHNA and CDR2 YSLEER. The CDR3 loop reads CASSHARQEKLFF. The CDR3 nucleotides are TGCGCCAGCAGCCATGCGCGACAGGAAAAACTGTTTTTT.

This chain links TRBV27 with TRBJ2-7; 8 nucleotides agree with TRBD2. The CDR3 sequence is 15 residues long. Germline CDR1 reads MNHEY; CDR2 reads SMNVEV (reference sequence). Trimming removed 3 bases from V and 6 bases from J; junction bases left unmatched: 10. The CDR3 bases are TGTGCCAGCAGTTTCCGAGCGGGAGAGGGGCTCGAGCAGTACTTC. Its protein product is CASSFRAGEGLEQYF.

The genes are TRBV6-1 and TRBJ1-1, with D perhaps TRBD1 (5 bases). Germline V lookup: CDR1 MNHNS, CDR2 SASEGT. Trimming stripped 0 bases from V and 1 base from J, with 9 bases between. The CDR3 covers 15 residues. This chain's CDR3 is CASSEATRANTEAFF. CDR3 in DNA: TGTGCCAGCAGTGAAGCTACCAGGGCGAACACTGAAGCTTTCTTT.

The rearrangement links TRBV5-4 to TRBJ1-2; possible D gene TRBD1, 6 bases. Per the germline V gene, CDR1 is SGHNT and CDR2 is YYREEE (reference sequence). The CDR3 extends over 13 amino acids. Deletions cut 1 base from V and 8 bases from J, with 12 bases between. The CDR3 nucleotides are TGTGCCAGCAGCTTGAGACAGGCCGGGGGCTACACCTTC. Translating gives CASSLRQAGGYTF. The full variable domain, with the rest looked up from reference TRBV5-4 and TRBJ1-2, is ETGVTQSPTHLIKTRGQQVTLRCSSQSGHNTVSWYQQALGQGPQFIFQYYREEENGRGNFPPRFSGLQFPNYSSELNVNALELDDSALYLCASSLRQAGGYTFGSGTRLTVV.

The rearrangement links TRBV28 to TRBJ1-3; 9 bases fit TRBD1. This CDR3 has 16 amino acids. The V and J ends lost 3 bases and 0 bases, in that order; junction bases with no gene match: 3. CDR1 MDHEN and CDR2 SYDVKM come from the germline V gene. The CDR3 region is CASSLWTGDSGNTIYF. The CDR3 DNA sequence: TGTGCCAGCAGTTTGTGGACAGGGGACTCTGGAAACACCATATATTTT.